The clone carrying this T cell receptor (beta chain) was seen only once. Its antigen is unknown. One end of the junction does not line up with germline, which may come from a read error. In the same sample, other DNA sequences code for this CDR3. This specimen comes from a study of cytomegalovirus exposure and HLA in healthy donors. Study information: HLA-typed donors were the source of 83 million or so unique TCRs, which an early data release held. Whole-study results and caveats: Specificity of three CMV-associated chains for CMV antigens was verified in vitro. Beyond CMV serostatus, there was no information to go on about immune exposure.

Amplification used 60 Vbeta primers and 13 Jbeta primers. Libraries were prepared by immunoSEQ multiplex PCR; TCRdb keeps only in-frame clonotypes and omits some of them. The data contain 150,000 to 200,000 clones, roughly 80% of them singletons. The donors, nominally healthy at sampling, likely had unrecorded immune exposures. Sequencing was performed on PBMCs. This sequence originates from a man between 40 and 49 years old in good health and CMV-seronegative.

In DNA, the CDR3 is TGTGCCAGCAGTTACTCGACGGGGAAGCAGCATGGCTACACCTTT. Encoded protein: CASSYSTGKQHGYTF. The chain employs TRBV6-5 and TRBJ1-2; D not certain. Germline CDR1 is MNHEY and CDR2 is SVGAGI. The CDR3 is 15 amino acids.